Below are 27 T cell receptor beta chains sequenced from a single sample in a study of T cells after yellow fever vaccination. TCRdb ran MiXCR on the 5' RACE reads and lists one entry per CDR3 protein. Altogether a few hundred thousand distinct CDR3 sequences are present, 10% to 15% being singletons, with the ten largest covering 0.5% to 0.6%. Here the sequenced sample was CD4+ T cells sorted from PBMCs, taken 45 days after the yellow fever booster vaccination. The source of these receptors is a man aged 25 to 40 who received the YFV17D yellow fever vaccine.

The V and J genes are TRBV20-1 and TRBJ2-1; 15 bases fit TRBD2. The germline V gene has CDR1 DFQATT and CDR2 SNEGSKA (reference sequence). V shed 3 bases, J shed 1 base, and the junction held 10 bases outside the gene matches. This CDR3 region has 19 residues. The CDR3 DNA sequence: TGCAGTGCTAGGCGCGGGACTAGCGGGAGGCCAGGGTCCTACAATGAGCAGTTCTTC. The encoded protein is CSARRGTSGRPGSYNEQFF.

This rearrangement joins TRBV20-1 to TRBJ2-1; 7 positions match TRBD2. The CDR3 consists of 14 residues. CDR1 and CDR2 (germline): DFQATT, SNEGSKA (reference sequence). The ends lost 6 bases at V and 5 bases at J; junction bases unmatched: 10. The CDR3 sequence is CSAKTPSGHNEQFF. CDR3 coding DNA: TGCAGTGCCAAAACCCCTAGCGGCCACAATGAGCAGTTCTTC.

The count of this clonotype is one. The V gene is TRBV3-1, the J gene TRBJ2-4; D not resolved. Germline CDR1 is LGHDT and CDR2 is YNNKEL (reference sequence). The CDR3 runs to 16 residues. Between the trimmed V and J ends, which lost 1 base and 1 base, there was a span of 11 bases. CDR3: CASSQVGGPAKNIQYF. The CDR3 DNA follows: TGTGCCAGCAGCCAAGTTGGTGGGCCTGCCAAAAACATTCAGTACTTC.

This clonotype was detected only a few times. The genes are TRBV20-1 and TRBJ2-1, with D possibly being TRBD2 (5 bases). This CDR3 is built from 13 residues. Germline V gene sequence: CDR1 DFQATT, CDR2 SNEGSKA (reference sequence). Trimming pared 3 bases from V and 4 bases from J, leaving 10 bases between. The CDR3 spells CSARAGLYNEQFF. CDR3 coding DNA: TGCAGTGCTAGGGCGGGCCTGTACAATGAGCAGTTCTTC.

Only a few counts were recorded for this clonotype. The chain is built from TRBV7-9 and TRBJ2-7; 7 bases match TRBD2. This CDR3 is built from 16 residues. The germline V gene encodes CDR1 SEHNR and CDR2 FQNEAQ (reference sequence). V lost 0 bases to trimming and J lost 5 bases; unmatched junction nucleotides: 10. CDR3 residues: CASSLAGAGALDEQYF. CDR3 nucleotide sequence: TGTGCCAGCAGCTTAGCGGGCGCGGGAGCCTTAGACGAGCAGTACTTC.

This clonotype was detected a few times. V usage is TRBV7-6 and J usage is TRBJ2-1, with 10 bases that match TRBD2. The length of the CDR3 is 15 residues. Looked up from germline, CDR1 is SGHVS and CDR2 is FNYEAQ. With V trimmed by 0 bases and J by 8 bases, 4 bases remained unmatched. CDR3 loop: CASSLAASGRHEQFF. The CDR3 DNA follows: TGTGCCAGCAGCTTAGCGGCTAGCGGGAGACATGAGCAGTTCTTC. Full variable domain (rest looked up from reference TRBV7-6 and TRBJ2-1): GAGVSQSPRYKVTKRGQDVALRCDPISGHVSLYWYRQALGQGPEFLTYFNYEAQQDKSGLPNDRFSAERPEGSISTLTIQRTEQRDSAMYRCASSLAASGRHEQFFGPGTRLTVL.

This rearrangement joins TRBV10-2 to TRBJ1-1, with D perhaps TRBD1 (6 bases). V was cut by 8 bases and J by 1 base, with 14 bases left in between. Per germline, CDR1 WSHSY and CDR2 SAAADI. The CDR3 is 14 residues long. The CDR3 DNA sequence: TGCGCCAGCTCTAAGGGGGTGAGGAACACTGAAGCTTTCTTT. Translated, it gives CASSKGVRNTEAFF.

Many counts were recorded for this clonotype. This rearrangement joins TRBV29-1 to TRBJ2-7; D unclear. V lost 4 bases and J 6 bases, leaving 10 bases between the germline ends. Germline V gives CDR1 SQVTM, CDR2 ANQGSEA. This CDR3 spans 11 amino acids. CDR3 DNA sequence: TGCAGCGTTGCCGCGGTTTCCGAGCAGTACTTC. As protein: CSVAAVSEQYF.

The chain uses TRBV12-3 or TRBV12-4 and TRBJ1-5; 7 nucleotides line up with TRBD1. CDR3 size: 14 residues. After removal of 5 bases from V and 0 bases from J, the junction contained 1 base not matched to a gene. The CDR3 DNA reads TGTGCCAGCAGTCGGACAGGTAGCAATCAGCCCCAGCATTTT. Residues: CASSRTGSNQPQHF.

This clonotype has at least ten counts. Compared with germline, one end of the junction differs, possibly owing to a read error. The J gene is TRBJ2-1, the V gene TRBV20-1, with 12 bases identical to TRBD2. The germline V gene encodes CDR1 DFQATT and CDR2 SNEGSKA (reference sequence). This CDR3 spans 14 amino acids. For the CDR3, the DNA is TGCAGTGCGCGGACTAGCGGGATAGGGAATGAGCATTTCTTC. This encodes CSARTSGIGNEHFF.

The rearrangement links TRBV14 to TRBJ2-4, with D tentatively TRBD2 (5 bases). The V end lost 0 bases, the J end lost 11 bases, and 5 bases lay between the germline ends. The CDR3 consists of 11 residues. CDR1 and CDR2 (germline): SGHDN, FVKESK. CDR3 DNA: TGTGCCAGCAGCCAAGACGGGGTTCAGTACTTC. This gives the protein CASSQDGVQYF.

This clonotype occurred a few times. The chain uses TRBV5-1 and TRBJ1-2, with 9 bases fitting TRBD1. V dropped 3 bases and J dropped 5; count of bases not matched to a gene: 8. Germline loops: CDR1 SGHRS, CDR2 YFSETQ. The CDR3 runs to 15 residues. For the CDR3, the DNA is TGCGCCAGCAGCTCTAGCATGGACAGGGGTTATGGCTACACCTTC. This translates into CASSSSMDRGYGYTF.

The chain carries TRBV12-3 or TRBV12-4 and TRBJ2-2, with D perhaps TRBD1 (5 bases). V lost 4 bases, J lost 6 bases, and 9 bases lay in between. This CDR3 region has 13 residues. The CDR3: CASSSWGAGELFF. The CDR3 nucleotides are TGTGCCAGCAGTTCCTGGGGCGCCGGGGAGCTGTTTTTT.

The V call is TRBV12-3 or TRBV12-4, the J call TRBJ2-3; TRBD2 aligns across 10 bases. Trimming at V came to 6 bases and at J to 2 bases, leaving 5 bases not matched to a gene. There are 15 residues in the CDR3. CDR3 nucleotide sequence: TGTGCCAGCAGCTTCGGACTAGCGGACACAGATACGCAGTATTTT. Its protein is CASSFGLADTDTQYF.

The chain employs TRBV7-2 and TRBJ2-1; D is possibly TRBD2 (5 bases). The CDR3 spans 17 residues. Deletions cut 3 bases from V and 6 bases from J, with 21 bases between. Germline V gene sequence: CDR1 SGHTA, CDR2 FQGNSA. The CDR3, as DNA: TGTGCCAGCAGCTTCCTCGGACTGGCCCCCTTATTCAATGAGCAGTTCTTC. Amino acids: CASSFLGLAPLFNEQFF.

The rearrangement joins TRBV6-5 to TRBJ2-7, with 8 bases fitting TRBD2. The junction had 12 bases not matched to a gene; V was cut back by 2 bases and J by 6 bases. Germline CDR1 reads MNHEY; CDR2 reads SVGAGI. The CDR3 is 16 residues long. CDR3 loop: CASSYAYSGNAGEQYF. CDR3 nucleotide sequence: TGTGCCAGCAGTTACGCCTATAGCGGGAATGCGGGCGAGCAGTACTTC.

This clonotype has a handful of counts. The chain uses TRBV7-2 and TRBJ1-5; D is uncertain. The CDR3 length is 13 residues. The germline V gene has CDR1 SGHTA and CDR2 FQGNSA. Trimming shortened V by 3 bases and J by 7 bases, and 10 bases separated the two germline ends. CDR3 amino acids: CASSFQLGQPQHF. Here the CDR3 DNA reads TGTGCCAGCAGCTTCCAACTTGGCCAGCCCCAGCATTTT. The full variable domain, with the rest looked up from reference TRBV7-2 and TRBJ1-5, is GAGVSQSPSNKVTEKGKDVELRCDPISGHTALYWYRQSLGQGLEFLIYFQGNSAPDKSGLPSDRFSAERTGGSVSTLTIQRTQQEDSAVYLCASSFQLGQPQHFGDGTRLSIL.

The chain couples TRBV18 to TRBJ1-1; a weak D match, TRBD1 (5 bases). Trimming removed 3 bases at V and 0 bases at J, with 8 bases between. CDR1 and CDR2 from the germline V gene are KGHSH and LQKENI. This CDR3 contains 14 residues. The CDR3 bases are TGTGCCAGCTCACCGCGGACAATGAACACTGAAGCTTTCTTT. This codes for CASSPRTMNTEAFF. The whole variable domain, filled in from reference TRBV18 and TRBJ1-1, reads NAGVMQNPRHLVRRRGQEARLRCSPMKGHSHVYWYRQLPEEGLKFMVYLQKENIIDESGMPKERFSAEFPKEGPSILRIQQVVRGDSAAYFCASSPRTMNTEAFFGQGTRLTVV.

The chain employs TRBV12-3 or TRBV12-4 and TRBJ2-7; 7 nucleotides match TRBD1. There are 14 residues in the CDR3. With 3 bases clipped from V and 3 bases from J, the junction kept 5 bases outside the gene matches. DNA for the CDR3: TGTGCCAGCAGTTTCCCGGACAGGAACTACGAGCAGTACTTC. It specifies CASSFPDRNYEQYF.

The chain combines TRBV12-3 or TRBV12-4 with TRBJ2-7, with D perhaps assigned TRBD1 or TRBD2 (6 bases each). The V and J ends lost 6 bases and 2 bases respectively, with 20 bases between them. CDR3 size: 16 residues. This CDR3 reads CASSPQGGSGTYEQYF. CDR3 nucleotide sequence: TGTGCCAGCAGCCCACAAGGGGGGAGCGGCACCTACGAGCAGTACTTC.

V is TRBV20-1 and J is TRBJ2-1; TRBD2 matches at 8 bases. V trimming: 5 bases; J trimming: 5 bases; junction bases outside the gene matches: 11. The CDR3 has 15 amino acids. Germline V CDR1 and CDR2: DFQATT, SNEGSKA (reference sequence). The CDR3 protein is CSAGPGAGVHNEQFF. DNA of the CDR3: TGCAGTGCTGGCCCTGGAGCGGGAGTGCACAATGAGCAGTTCTTC.

The chain joins TRBV4-2 to TRBJ2-7; TRBD1 agrees at 7 bases. Germline V gives CDR1 LGHNA, CDR2 YNFKEQ. CDR3 size: 14 residues. Trimming cost V 5 bases and J 2 bases; bases outside gene matches: 6. The CDR3 is CASSTTGLPYEQYF. Here the CDR3 DNA reads TGTGCCAGCAGCACGACAGGGCTACCCTACGAGCAGTACTTC.

A word on this clonotype: This sequence may be a read error, since a much larger clone differs from it by one base. This chain uses TRBV5-6 with TRBJ2-7; no clear D. Germline V gene sequence: CDR1 SGHDT, CDR2 YYEEEE. This CDR3 spans 12 amino acids. V lost 0 bases and J lost 3, with 4 bases in between. The CDR3 spells CASSLGFYEQYF. CDR3 bases: TGTGCCAGCAGCTTGGGCTTCTACGAGCAGTACTTC.

The chain uses TRBV11-2 and TRBJ2-1; D ambiguous. Germline V lookup: CDR1 SGHAT, CDR2 FQNNGV. V lost 1 base, J lost 8 bases, and 9 bases lay in between. The CDR3 length is 13 residues. In nucleotides, the CDR3 is TGTGCCAGCAGCTTAGGAGGAACCCATGAGCAGTTCTTC. Amino acids: CASSLGGTHEQFF.

This clonotype was counted at least ten times. The V gene is TRBV5-5, the J gene TRBJ1-2, with D hard to call. With 2 bases removed from V and 8 bases from J, the gap between germline ends came to 13 bases. From germline, CDR1 is SGHKS and CDR2 YYEKEE (reference sequence). The CDR3 has 13 residues. CDR3 DNA sequence: TGTGCCAGCAGCTTAATGTCTGGAGAGGGCTACACCTTC. Protein: CASSLMSGEGYTF.

The V gene is TRBV4-3, the J gene TRBJ1-4; 8 bases map to TRBD1. This CDR3 region has 16 residues. Trimming cost V 4 bases and J 5 bases; bases outside gene matches: 9. The V gene's germline CDR1 is LGHNA and CDR2 YSLEER. The CDR3 is CASSLSRTGTNEKLFF. The CDR3, as DNA: TGCGCCAGCAGCCTTTCCCGGACAGGGACAAATGAAAAACTGTTTTTT.

This chain uses TRBV5-1 with TRBJ2-7; 7 bases are shared with TRBD1. V was pared by 4 bases and J by 2 bases, with 6 bases of the junction left unmatched. The germline gives CDR1 SGHRS, CDR2 YFSETQ. The CDR3 consists of 14 residues. In nucleotides, the CDR3 is TGCGCCAGCAGCCTCCCTACAGGGGCCTACGAGCAGTACTTC. Amino acids: CASSLPTGAYEQYF.